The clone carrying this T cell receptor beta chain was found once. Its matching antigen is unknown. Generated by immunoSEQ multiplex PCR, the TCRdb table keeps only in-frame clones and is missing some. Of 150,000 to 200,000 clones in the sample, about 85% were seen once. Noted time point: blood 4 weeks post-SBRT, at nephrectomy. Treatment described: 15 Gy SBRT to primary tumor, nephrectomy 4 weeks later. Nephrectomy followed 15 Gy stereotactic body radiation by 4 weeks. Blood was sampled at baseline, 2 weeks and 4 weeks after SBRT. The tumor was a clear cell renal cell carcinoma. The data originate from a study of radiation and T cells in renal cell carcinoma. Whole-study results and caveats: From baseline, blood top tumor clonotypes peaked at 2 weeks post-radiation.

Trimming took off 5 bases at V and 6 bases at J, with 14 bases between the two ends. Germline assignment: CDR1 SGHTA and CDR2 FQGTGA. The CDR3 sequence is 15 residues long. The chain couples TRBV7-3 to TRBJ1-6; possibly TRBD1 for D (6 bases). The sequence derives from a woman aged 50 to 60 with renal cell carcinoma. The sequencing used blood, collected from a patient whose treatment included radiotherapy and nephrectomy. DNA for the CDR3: TGTGCCAGCAGCCGGGAGGGGGGGATTAATTCACCCCTCCACTTT. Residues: CASSREGGINSPLHF.